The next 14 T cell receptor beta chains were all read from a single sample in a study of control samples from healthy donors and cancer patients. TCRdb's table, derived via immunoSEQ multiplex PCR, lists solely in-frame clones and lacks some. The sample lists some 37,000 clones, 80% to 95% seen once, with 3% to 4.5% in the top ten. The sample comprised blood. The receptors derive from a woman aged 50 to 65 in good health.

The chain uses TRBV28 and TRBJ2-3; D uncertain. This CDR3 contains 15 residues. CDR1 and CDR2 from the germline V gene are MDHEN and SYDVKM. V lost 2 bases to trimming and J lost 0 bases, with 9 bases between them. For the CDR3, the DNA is TGTGCCAGCAGTTTAATCCGAGGTAGCACAGATACGCAGTATTTT. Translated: CASSLIRGSTDTQYF.

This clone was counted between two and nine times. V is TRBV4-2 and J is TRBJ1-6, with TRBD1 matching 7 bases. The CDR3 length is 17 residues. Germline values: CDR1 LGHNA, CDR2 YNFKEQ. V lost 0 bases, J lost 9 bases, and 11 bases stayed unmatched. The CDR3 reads CASSQDKRQGFVSPLHF. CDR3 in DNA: TGTGCCAGCAGCCAAGATAAGAGACAGGGTTTCGTTTCACCCCTCCACTTT.

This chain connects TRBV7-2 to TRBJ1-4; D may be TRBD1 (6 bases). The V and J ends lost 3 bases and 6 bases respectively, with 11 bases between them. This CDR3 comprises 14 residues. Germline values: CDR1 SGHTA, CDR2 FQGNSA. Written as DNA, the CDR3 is TGTGCCAGCAGCTTCGTGTCAGGGGATGAAAAACTGTTTTTT. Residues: CASSFVSGDEKLFF.

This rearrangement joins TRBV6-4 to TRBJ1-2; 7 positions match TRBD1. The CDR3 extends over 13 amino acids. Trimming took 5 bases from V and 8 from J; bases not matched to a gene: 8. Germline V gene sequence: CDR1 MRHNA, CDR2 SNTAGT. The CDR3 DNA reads TGTGCCAGCAGTCTGACAGGGTCTTTGGGCTACACCTTC. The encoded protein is CASSLTGSLGYTF.

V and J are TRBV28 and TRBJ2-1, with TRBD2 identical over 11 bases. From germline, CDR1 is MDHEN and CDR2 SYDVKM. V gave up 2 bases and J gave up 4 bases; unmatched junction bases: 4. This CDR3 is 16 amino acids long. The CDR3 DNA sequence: TGTGCCAGCAGTTTACTTAGCGGGGGGGCGTACAATGAGCAGTTCTTC. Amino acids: CASSLLSGGAYNEQFF.

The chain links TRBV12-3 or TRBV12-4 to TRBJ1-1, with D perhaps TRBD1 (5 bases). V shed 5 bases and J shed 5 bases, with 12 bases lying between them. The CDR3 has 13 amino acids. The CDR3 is CASSQRGFTEAFF. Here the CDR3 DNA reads TGTGCCAGCAGTCAAAGGGGTTTTACTGAAGCTTTCTTT.

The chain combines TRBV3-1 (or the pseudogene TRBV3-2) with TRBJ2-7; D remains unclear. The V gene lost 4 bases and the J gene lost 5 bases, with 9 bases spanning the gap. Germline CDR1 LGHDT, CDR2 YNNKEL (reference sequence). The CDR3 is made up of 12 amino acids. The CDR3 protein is CASSRQWDEQYF. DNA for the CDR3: TGTGCCAGCAGCCGGCAGTGGGACGAGCAGTACTTC.

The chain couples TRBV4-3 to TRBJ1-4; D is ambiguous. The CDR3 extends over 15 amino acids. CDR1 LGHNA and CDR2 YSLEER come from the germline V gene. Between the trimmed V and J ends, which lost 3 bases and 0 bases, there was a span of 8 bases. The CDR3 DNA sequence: TGCGCCAGCAGCCAGCAGATCGCAACTAATGAAAAACTGTTTTTT. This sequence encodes CASSQQIATNEKLFF.

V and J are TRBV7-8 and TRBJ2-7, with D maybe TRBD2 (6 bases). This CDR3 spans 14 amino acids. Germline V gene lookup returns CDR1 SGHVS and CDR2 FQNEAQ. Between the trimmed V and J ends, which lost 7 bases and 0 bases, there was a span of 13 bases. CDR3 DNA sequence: TGTGCCAGCAACGGGGGTGATTCCTCCTACGAGCAGTACTTC. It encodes CASNGGDSSYEQYF.

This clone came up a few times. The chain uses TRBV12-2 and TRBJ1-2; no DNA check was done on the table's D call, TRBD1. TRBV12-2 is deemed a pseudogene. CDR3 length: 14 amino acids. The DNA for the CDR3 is TGTGCAAGTCGCTTGCCGGGACAGCCATCAGGCTACACCTTC. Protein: CASRLPGQPSGYTF.

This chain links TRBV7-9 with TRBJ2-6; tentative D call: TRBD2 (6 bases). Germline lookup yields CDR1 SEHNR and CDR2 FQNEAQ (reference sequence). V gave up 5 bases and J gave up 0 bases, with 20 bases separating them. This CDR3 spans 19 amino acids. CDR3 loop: CASSGFGTPKGSGANVLTF. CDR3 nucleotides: TGTGCCAGCAGCGGATTCGGGACTCCGAAGGGCTCTGGGGCCAACGTCCTGACTTTC.

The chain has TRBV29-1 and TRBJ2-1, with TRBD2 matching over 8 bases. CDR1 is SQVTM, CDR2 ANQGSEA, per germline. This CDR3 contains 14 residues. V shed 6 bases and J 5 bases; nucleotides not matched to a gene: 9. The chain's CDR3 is CSVSGRGVHNEQFF. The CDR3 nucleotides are TGCAGCGTCTCAGGGCGGGGGGTTCACAATGAGCAGTTCTTC.

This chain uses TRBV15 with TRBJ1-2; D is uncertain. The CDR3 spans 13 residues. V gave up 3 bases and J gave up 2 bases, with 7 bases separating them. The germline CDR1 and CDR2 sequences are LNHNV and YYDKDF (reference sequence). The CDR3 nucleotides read TGTGCCACCAGCAGGGACGGAAACTATGGCTACACCTTC. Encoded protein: CATSRDGNYGYTF.

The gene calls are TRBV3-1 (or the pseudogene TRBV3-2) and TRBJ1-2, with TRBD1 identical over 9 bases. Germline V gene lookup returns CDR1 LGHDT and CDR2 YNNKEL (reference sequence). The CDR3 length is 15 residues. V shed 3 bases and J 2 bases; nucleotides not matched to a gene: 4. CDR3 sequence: CASSHRDRDNYGYTF. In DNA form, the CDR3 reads TGTGCCAGCAGCCATAGGGACAGGGACAACTATGGCTACACCTTC.